This TCR beta chain was observed in a study of siplizumab effects on memory and regulatory T cells (dated by TCRdb to between 2018 and 2020). In the study overall: The study examined how the anti-CD2 antibody siplizumab affects alloreactive T-cell subsets in allogeneic mixed lymphocyte reactions built from human PBMCs.

From a lookup of the germline V gene, CDR1 and CDR2 are SGHVS and FNYEAQ. Spanning cysteine to phenylalanine, the CDR3 consists of 14 amino acids. Only CDR3 DNA is held: 42 bases, read in frame from base 1. V loses 2 bases, J loses 1 base, and the germline ends lie 8 bases apart. The method behind the library was the immunoSEQ multiplex PCR assay. Each sample had around 100,000 TCR templates assayed by the deep sequencing platform. Genomic DNA extracted from sorted T cells was used for TCRbeta CDR3 sequencing. The source study handled its data this way. The R programming language was used for clonal analysis of the TCRbeta CDR3 data. Comparing unstimulated samples against CFSE-low samples taken after the reaction was how alloreactive CD4+ and CD8+ clones were defined. Alloreactive CD4+ clones were assigned to regulatory or non-regulatory origin by matching sequences to sorted unstimulated Treg and non-Treg repertoires. Imported from immuneACCESS, the table was reduced by TCRdb to in-frame sequences with V and J called. These copies leave out some clones; in studies compared against another copy, an unresolved V gene accounts for under half, and the cause of the remainder is not known. V and J calls and clone size are given by that table; D and trimming were obtained from the DNA. The sample table shows about 120,000 clones, and roughly 95% are seen once. The ten most abundant clones make up roughly 0.15% of the sample.

About this clone itself: The antigen it recognizes is unknown. No clone much larger than this one lies a single base away; base qualities are absent.

Results the study describes overall, beyond this receptor: Among mappable alloreactive CD4+ clones, the Treg-derived fraction averaged around 69% with siplizumab versus around 25% in control reactions. Unstimulated naive T cells appeared to be more diverse than memory T cells, and naive cells seemed to make a substantial contribution to the alloresponse. Roughly 75-95% of proliferating CD4+ or CD8+ clones could not be assigned a naive or memory phenotype. Because sequences below about 10^-5 frequency were poorly captured, only a minor fraction of alloreactive clones could be mapped to unstimulated subsets. Siplizumab significantly lowered the cumulative frequency of alloreactive sequences that could be traced to unstimulated CD4+ memory T cells. No functional confirmation was obtained for the suppressive function of proliferating Tregs from siplizumab cultures.

Sorted unstimulated T cells and proliferating T cells recovered from mixed lymphocyte reactions underwent TCRbeta CDR3 sequencing. Fresh whole blood from about eleven HLA-typed healthy donors served as the source for isolating PBMCs. Unstimulated CD4+ non-regulatory T cells were FACS-sorted to map the origin of alloreactive clones. Specimen: non-Treg CD4+ T cells sorted from blood. This sample's cell subset or site label indicates: FACS-sorted unstimulated CD4+ non-regulatory T cells. The chain is encoded by TRBV7-6 joined to TRBJ1-1; no D segment can be confidently identified. The receptor was derived from a human donor in good health. Read as DNA, the sequence is TGTGCCAGCAGCTTAACCCAAACGAACACTGAAGCTTTCTTT. It encodes CASSLTQTNTEAFF.